The source of this T cell receptor beta chain is a study of T cell responses to AZD1222 COVID-19 vaccine. General observations from the study: Targets within unmutated variant regions were reportedly found for nearly half of spike-specific TCRs. Dominant CD4 TCR responses targeted spike regions 160-218 and 743-854. Elevations in Spike-specific TCR breadth and depth followed administration of two AZD1222 doses.

This clone showed up just once. Its antigen is currently unknown. Assay: immunoSEQ multiplex PCR; the TCRdb copy retains only in-frame clones and omits some. The table lists some 85,000 clones, over 80% of them singletons. Sequenced material: peripheral blood, taken on day 0 of AZD1222 vaccination. This sequence was found in an adult in good health.

CDR3 nucleotides: TGCGCCAGCAGCCAAGATATACCCGCCGGGACTAGCGGGGGGGCCAACGACGAGCAGTACTTC. It translates to CASSQDIPAGTSGGANDEQYF. The chain carries TRBV4-3 and TRBJ2-7, with 16 bases lining up with TRBD2. Trimming took 0 bases from V and 5 from J; bases not matched to a gene: 16. The CDR3 spans 21 residues. Looked up from germline, CDR1 is LGHNA and CDR2 is YSLEER.